This is a list of T cell receptor beta chains from one sample in a study of T-cell memory formation after mild COVID-19. TCRdb independently ran MiXCR on the 5' RACE reads; one entry per CDR3 protein. The sample lists 350,000 to 500,000 distinct CDR3 sequences, about a sixth occurring once. The sequencing input was PBMCs or a T cell subset sorted from them (not recorded which). Every receptor here comes from a man aged 18 to 29 who had mild COVID-19 (a few samples of this study predate the infection). Cell type and time point are not known. CDR3s leave out the opening cysteine and the closing phenylalanine or tryptophan. Fields, in order: V gene, J gene, clone size, CDR3 protein. Rows may omit the clone size; those that give it use once, few, many or a size class.

>TRBV4-1|TRBJ1-6|NA
ASSQEGQRSSYNSPLH
>TRBV5-1|TRBJ2-1|NA
ASSSPRGFYNEQF
>TRBV9|TRBJ2-3|NA
ASSVGVPDTQY
>TRBV29-1|TRBJ2-2|few
SVEDSSMNTGELF
>TRBV3-1|TRBJ2-3|few
ASSSQGLAGGRRDTQY
>TRBV7-2|TRBJ2-3|NA
ASTLTGTTGAQY
>TRBV7-9|TRBJ1-5|few
ASSGSDHSNQPQH
>TRBV4-1|TRBJ1-6|NA
ASSREGSSNSPLH
>TRBV7-3|TRBJ2-2|many
ASRGGDTGELF
>TRBV9|TRBJ1-6|NA
ASSPDRARSPLH
>TRBV27|TRBJ2-7|NA
ASSFRSRAIYEQY
>TRBV18|TRBJ1-1|many
ASSPPAQGTIEAF
>TRBV7-2|TRBJ2-3|many
ASSPTGTSGGPDTQY
>TRBV7-2|TRBJ1-5|few
ASSLVANQPQH
>TRBV4-1|TRBJ2-3|NA
ASSQIGSLTDTQY
>TRBV5-1|TRBJ2-3|few
ASSLVLAGGTQY
>TRBV9|TRBJ2-5|NA
ASSAPGGGNEETQY
>TRBV7-2|TRBJ1-2|NA
ASSLPRGRFAYGYT
>TRBV20-1|TRBJ2-2|few
SAPKRGSATGELF
>TRBV11-3|TRBJ2-1|few
ASSSGYYNEQF
>TRBV5-1|TRBJ2-5|NA
ASSPRGQAETQY
>TRBV20-1|TRBJ1-2|few
SARAGQGWGYT